One sample yielded the 28 T cell receptor beta chains listed below, sequenced in a study of cytomegalovirus exposure and HLA in healthy donors. PCR was performed using 60 Vbeta and 13 Jbeta primers. Sequencing used immunoSEQ multiplex PCR; TCRdb keeps in-frame clones, though not all of them. The sample lists over 130,000 clones, roughly 88% occurring once. The sample consisted of PBMCs. These receptors all stem from a woman aged 40-49 years in good health and CMV-seronegative.

The chain couples TRBV7-9 to TRBJ2-3; TRBD2 matches at 14 bases. The CDR3 totals 16 residues. The germline gives CDR1 SEHNR, CDR2 FQNEAQ (reference sequence). Losses at the gene ends were 5 bases for V and 3 bases for J; bases not matched to a gene: 4. This CDR3 is CASSIGLAGGTDTQYF. In nucleotides, the CDR3 is TGTGCCAGCAGCATAGGACTAGCGGGAGGAACAGATACGCAGTATTTT.

A single count supports this clone. The chain employs TRBV18 and TRBJ2-6; 10 bases agree with TRBD1. V shed 2 bases and J 1 base; nucleotides not matched to a gene: 11. The CDR3 spans 20 residues. In germline, CDR1 is KGHSH, CDR2 LQKENI. The CDR3 sequence: CASSPNPPGQGLSGANVLTF. The CDR3 DNA follows: TGTGCCAGCTCACCAAATCCCCCGGGACAGGGGTTATCTGGGGCCAACGTCCTGACTTTC.

The CDR3: CASSLDGGLKGWEQYF. The CDR3 nucleotides are TGTGCCAGCAGCTTAGATGGTGGGTTGAAGGGGTGGGAGCAGTACTTC. The chain links TRBV11-2 to TRBJ2-7, with D possibly TRBD1 on 5 matching bases. CDR1 and CDR2 from the germline V gene are SGHAT and FQNNGV. The CDR3 is 16 amino acids. Trimming removed 0 bases from V and 7 bases from J, with 19 bases in between.

This chain connects TRBV28 to TRBJ2-1, with 16 bases lining up with TRBD2. V was clipped by 6 bases and J by 9 bases; unmatched bases: 8. CDR3 length: 16 amino acids. Germline values: CDR1 MDHEN, CDR2 SYDVKM. The CDR3 sequence is CASSLGLAGGPSEQFF. CDR3 sequence (DNA): TGTGCCAGCAGCCTGGGACTAGCGGGAGGGCCCAGTGAGCAGTTCTTC. The full variable domain, completed using reference TRBV28 and TRBJ2-1, is DVKVTQSSRYLVKRTGEKVFLECVQDMDHENMFWYRQDPGLGLRLIYFSYDVKMKEKGDIPEGYSVSREKKERFSLILESASTNQTSMYLCASSLGLAGGPSEQFFGPGTRLTVL.

In its sample, this clone was seen a few times. One end of the junction does not line up with germline, which may come from a read error. The chain combines TRBV4-1 with TRBJ2-1; 7 nucleotides line up with TRBD2. Germline CDR1 MGHRA, CDR2 YSYEKL. The CDR3 length is 16 residues. The CDR3 loop reads CASSRPLADPNNEQFF. The DNA of the CDR3 is TGTGCCAGCAGCAGACCCCTAGCGGATCCGAACAATGAGCAGTTCTTC.

The CDR3 nucleotides read TGTGCCAGCAGCCAAGATTCGTACAATGAGCAGTTCTTC. Translation: CASSQDSYNEQFF. The rearrangement uses TRBV4-2 and TRBJ2-1; D gene ambiguous. V was shortened by 0 bases and J by 4 bases, with 4 bases between the two germline ends. The CDR3 has 13 residues. CDR1 and CDR2 (germline): LGHNA, YNFKEQ.

J is TRBJ2-2 and V is TRBV11-2, with a weak D call TRBD1 (6 bases). CDR3 size: 15 residues. V shed 1 base and J shed 3 bases, with 9 bases lying between them. Per the germline V gene, CDR1 is SGHAT and CDR2 is FQNNGV. The CDR3 loop is CASSLVPGDTGELFF. As DNA, the CDR3 is TGTGCCAGCAGCTTAGTGCCAGGGGACACCGGGGAGCTGTTTTTT.

The chain uses TRBV7-9 and TRBJ2-1; 11 bases align to TRBD2. There are 13 residues in the CDR3. CDR1 is SEHNR and CDR2 is FQNEAQ in the germline V gene (reference sequence). The V segment lost 10 bases and the J segment 8 bases; nucleotides outside the gene matches: 7. This CDR3 reads CATKLAGVDEQFF. As DNA, the CDR3 is TGTGCCACCAAACTAGCGGGAGTCGATGAGCAGTTCTTC.

The chain carries TRBV5-1 and TRBJ2-3; 9 positions match TRBD1. Germline trimming cut 4 bases from V and 1 base from J; bases unmatched to any gene: 7. CDR1 and CDR2 from the germline V gene are SGHRS and YFSETQ. The CDR3 length is 16 residues. CDR3 loop: CASSRRQGGRTDTQYF. The DNA of the CDR3 is TGCGCCAGCAGCCGAAGACAGGGGGGTCGCACAGATACGCAGTATTTT.

The chain couples TRBV5-1 to TRBJ1-2, with D possibly matching TRBD1 (6 bases). V lost 1 base to trimming and J lost 0 bases, with 10 bases between them. The CDR3 loop spans 15 amino acids. Germline-derived CDR1 and CDR2 are SGHRS and YFSETQ. The CDR3, as DNA: TGCGCCAGCAGCTTGACCCGACAGGCTAACTATGGCTACACCTTC. It codes for CASSLTRQANYGYTF.

This chain connects TRBV27 to TRBJ2-7; D is uncertain. Trimming stripped 3 bases from V and 1 base from J, with 37 bases between. The CDR3 sequence is 23 residues long. Germline lookup yields CDR1 MNHEY and CDR2 SMNVEV (reference sequence). CDR3 sequence reads: CASSFVPGSYHSIRGNASYEQYF. CDR3 nucleotide sequence: TGTGCCAGCAGTTTTGTTCCTGGTAGTTACCACTCTATCAGAGGAAATGCTTCCTACGAGCAGTACTTC.

V and J are TRBV2 and TRBJ1-2; possible D gene TRBD1, 6 bases. The ends were cut back, 7 bases at V and 8 bases at J, with 14 bases in the middle. The CDR3 contains 12 residues. The germline V gene has CDR1 SNHLY and CDR2 FYNNEI. CDR3 sequence reads: CASNRDGYGYTF. DNA of the CDR3: TGTGCCAGCAACAGGGATGGATACGGCTACACCTTC. The full variable domain, rest sourced from reference TRBV2 and TRBJ1-2, is EPEVTQTPSHQVTQMGQEVILRCVPISNHLYFYWYRQILGQKVEFLVSFYNNEISEKSEIFDDQFSVERPDGSNFTLKIRSTKLEDSAMYFCASNRDGYGYTFGSGTRLTVV.

Notes on this clone: One end of the junction is discordant with germline, which a read error may explain. The identical CDR3 is also encoded by other nucleotide sequences in the sample. The chain uses TRBV5-1 and TRBJ2-3; TRBD2 matches at 11 bases. The CDR3 length is 19 residues. Germline V gene data show CDR1 as SGHRS and CDR2 as YFSETQ. Here the CDR3 reads CASTPTGSGRGSSTDTQYF. The CDR3, as DNA: TGCGCCAGCACCCCTACGGGTAGCGGGAGGGGATCTAGCACAGATACGCAATATTTT.

This sequence joins TRBV10-3 and TRBJ2-5, with 9 nucleotides matching TRBD1. The closer fit of TRBJ2-7 to the DNA end suggests the J call may be wrong. Germline CDR1 reads ENHRY; CDR2 reads SYGVKD. The CDR3 has 13 residues. This chain's CDR3 is CAISSGQGNEQYF. The CDR3 bases are TGTGCCATCAGTTCGGGACAGGGCAACGAGCAGTACTTC.

The chain is built from TRBV5-1 and TRBJ2-5; 7 bases are shared with TRBD2. The CDR3 runs to 15 residues. Germline V gives CDR1 SGHRS, CDR2 YFSETQ. With 0 bases clipped from V and 5 bases from J, the junction kept 7 bases outside the gene matches. In DNA, the CDR3 is TGCGCCAGCAGCTTGGCGGGGGGACGAGTGGAGACCCAGTACTTC. Translated: CASSLAGGRVETQYF.

V and J are TRBV4-3 and TRBJ2-7; unclear D gene. The length of the CDR3 is 14 residues. Germline V gene sequence: CDR1 LGHNA, CDR2 YSLEER. V gave up 1 base and J gave up 3 bases, with 10 bases separating them. Here the CDR3 reads CASSQGQMLYEQYF. CDR3 coding DNA: TGCGCCAGCAGCCAAGGGCAGATGCTCTACGAGCAGTACTTC.

V and J are TRBV4-3 and TRBJ1-5; D possibly corresponds to TRBD1 (5 bases). There are 14 residues in the CDR3. In germline, CDR1 is LGHNA, CDR2 YSLEER. The V gene lost 0 bases and the J gene lost 4 bases, with 7 bases spanning the gap. In nucleotides, the CDR3 is TGCGCCAGCAGCCAAGATCCAGGGAATCAGCCCCAGCATTTT. The encoded protein is CASSQDPGNQPQHF.

The V and J genes are TRBV6-5 and TRBJ2-2; tentatively, D is TRBD2 (6 bases). The CDR3 loop spans 14 amino acids. Germline CDR1 reads MNHEY; CDR2 reads SVGAGI. V lost 10 bases to trimming and J lost 5 bases, with 17 bases between them. The CDR3 sequence is CATKTPGVTGELFF. In DNA, the CDR3 is TGTGCCACTAAGACACCGGGGGTGACCGGGGAGCTGTTTTTT.

Points on this clone: A junction boundary mismatches the germline segment, possibly from a read error. The chain has TRBV7-9 and TRBJ2-3; TRBD2 is a possible D gene (6 bases). Germline assignment: CDR1 SEHNR and CDR2 FQNEAQ (reference sequence). CDR3 size: 14 residues. This chain's CDR3 is CSSSFLEGTDTQYF. CDR3 coding DNA: TGTTCCAGCAGCTTCCTGGAGGGGACAGATACGCAGTATTTT.

Of note for this clone: Germline and junction disagree at one end, which may indicate a read error. V is TRBV7-9 and J is TRBJ2-7; 9 bases fit TRBD1. Germline CDR1 and CDR2: SEHNR and FQNEAQ (reference sequence). This CDR3 is 13 amino acids long. Here the CDR3 DNA reads TGTTCCAGCAGCTTAAATGACAGGGGGGAGCAGTACTTC. Translated: CSSSLNDRGEQYF.

Details on this clone: Germline is not matched at one junction end, which may reflect a read error. The chain joins TRBV7-9 to TRBJ2-3; D call uncertain. Germline V lookup: CDR1 SEHNR, CDR2 FQNEAQ (reference sequence). CDR3 length: 14 residues. The CDR3 DNA reads as TGTTCCAGCAGCTTCCAGGCTTCCACAGATACGCAGTATTTT. It is translated as CSSSFQASTDTQYF.

The chain has TRBV11-3 and TRBJ1-3; tentatively, D is TRBD1 (5 bases). The CDR3 contains 14 residues. Looked up from germline, CDR1 is SGHNT and CDR2 is YENEEA. With 1 base removed from V and 4 bases from J, the gap between germline ends came to 8 bases. CDR3 in amino acids: CASSLGTRGNTIYF. The CDR3 DNA reads as TGTGCCAGCAGCTTAGGGACAAGAGGAAACACCATATATTTT.

The V gene is TRBV6-5, the J gene TRBJ1-3; the D is unclear. This CDR3 is 12 amino acids long. V lost 10 bases and J lost 3, with 10 bases in between. The germline V gene has CDR1 MNHEY and CDR2 SVGAGI. The CDR3 DNA follows: TGTGCCACCATCGCCAGTGGAAACACCATATATTTT. It codes for CATIASGNTIYF.

This chain uses TRBV9 with TRBJ2-4, with a possible D match to TRBD2 (5 bases). In germline, CDR1 is SGDLS, CDR2 YYNGEE. CDR3 size: 16 residues. Trimming cost V 1 base and J 1 base, with 12 bases left between them. CDR3 residues: CASSVKGEGAKNIQYF. CDR3 DNA: TGTGCCAGCAGCGTAAAGGGAGAAGGTGCCAAAAACATTCAGTACTTC.

The rearrangement uses TRBV30 and TRBJ2-1, with D uncertain. Trimming left V 5 bases short and J 10 bases short, with 12 bases between. Germline assignment: CDR1 GTSNPN and CDR2 SVGIG (reference sequence). The CDR3 loop spans 11 amino acids. This CDR3 reads CAWESVEEQFF. DNA of the CDR3: TGTGCCTGGGAGTCTGTTGAGGAGCAGTTCTTC.

Notes on this clone: At one end the junction does not follow the germline gene, possibly because of a read error. This rearrangement joins TRBV30 to TRBJ1-1; 8 bases line up with TRBD1. This CDR3 comprises 14 residues. The germline V gene encodes CDR1 GTSNPN and CDR2 SVGIG (reference sequence). CDR3 bases: TGTGCCTGGAGTTTCCGGGACAGGCACACCGAAGCTTTCTTT. It translates to CAWSFRDRHTEAFF.

This chain connects TRBV5-1 to TRBJ1-1, with a weak D call TRBD1 (6 bases). The CDR3 runs 16 residues. V was cut by 4 bases and J by 0 bases, with 16 bases left in between. The germline V gene has CDR1 SGHRS and CDR2 YFSETQ. The CDR3 region is CASSQGEGGLNTEAFF. The CDR3, as DNA: TGCGCCAGCAGCCAGGGCGAAGGGGGTCTGAACACTGAAGCTTTCTTT.

As concerns this clone: The junction and the germline gene differ at one end; a read error may be behind it. The chain uses TRBV7-9 and TRBJ1-1; TRBD1 agrees at 8 bases. The CDR3 runs 14 residues. Germline values: CDR1 SEHNR, CDR2 FQNEAQ (reference sequence). CDR3 DNA sequence: TGTTCCAGCGCGTTACAGGGGGAAGGTACTGAAGCTTTCTTT. Its protein is CSSALQGEGTEAFF.